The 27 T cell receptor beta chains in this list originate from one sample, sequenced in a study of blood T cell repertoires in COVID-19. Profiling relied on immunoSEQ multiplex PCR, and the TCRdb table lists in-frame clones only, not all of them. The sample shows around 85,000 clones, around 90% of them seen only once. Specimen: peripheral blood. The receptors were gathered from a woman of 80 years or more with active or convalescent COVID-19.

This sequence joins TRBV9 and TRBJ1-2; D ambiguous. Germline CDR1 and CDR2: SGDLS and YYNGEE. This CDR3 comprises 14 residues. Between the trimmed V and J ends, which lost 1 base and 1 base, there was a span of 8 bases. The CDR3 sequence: CASSVLGSNYGYTF. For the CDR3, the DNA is TGTGCCAGCAGCGTACTAGGGAGTAACTATGGCTACACCTTC.

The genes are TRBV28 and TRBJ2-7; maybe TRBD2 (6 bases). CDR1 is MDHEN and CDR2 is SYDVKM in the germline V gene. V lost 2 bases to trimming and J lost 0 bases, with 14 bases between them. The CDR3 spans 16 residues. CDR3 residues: CASSLGGGGLSYEQYF. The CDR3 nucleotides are TGTGCCAGCAGTTTAGGAGGAGGAGGGCTCTCCTACGAGCAGTACTTC. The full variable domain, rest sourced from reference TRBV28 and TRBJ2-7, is DVKVTQSSRYLVKRTGEKVFLECVQDMDHENMFWYRQDPGLGLRLIYFSYDVKMKEKGDIPEGYSVSREKKERFSLILESASTNQTSMYLCASSLGGGGLSYEQYFGPGTRLTVT.

This CDR3 reads CASSVAISNYGYTF. The DNA for the CDR3 is TGTGCCAGCAGCGTAGCAATCAGTAACTATGGCTACACCTTC. The genes are TRBV9 and TRBJ1-2; D is unresolved. V was clipped by 0 bases and J by 1 base, with 7 bases between them. This CDR3 has 14 amino acids. Germline CDR1 is SGDLS and CDR2 is YYNGEE.

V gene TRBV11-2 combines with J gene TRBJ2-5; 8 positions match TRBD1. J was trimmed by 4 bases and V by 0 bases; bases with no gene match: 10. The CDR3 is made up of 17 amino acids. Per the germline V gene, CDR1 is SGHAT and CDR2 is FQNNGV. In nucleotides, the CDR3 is TGTGCCAGCAGCTTAGATCTTAGGACAGGGATGGGAGAGACCCAGTACTTC. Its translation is CASSLDLRTGMGETQYF.

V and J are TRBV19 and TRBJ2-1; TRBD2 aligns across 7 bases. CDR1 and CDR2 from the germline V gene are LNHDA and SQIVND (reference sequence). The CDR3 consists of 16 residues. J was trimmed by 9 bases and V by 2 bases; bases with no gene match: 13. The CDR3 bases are TGTGCCAGTAGTATATTCGCGGCGGGAGACGGTCTTGAGCAGTTCTTC. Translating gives CASSIFAAGDGLEQFF.

The CDR3 coding sequence is TGTGCCAGCAGCCCCAGGGGGGACTTCCAAGAGACCCAGTACTTC. This encodes CASSPRGDFQETQYF. The chain uses TRBV7-3 and TRBJ2-5, with D possibly being TRBD1 (7 bases). V lost 5 bases, J lost 1 base, and 14 bases lay in between. This CDR3 spans 15 amino acids. Germline V lookup: CDR1 SGHTA, CDR2 FQGTGA.

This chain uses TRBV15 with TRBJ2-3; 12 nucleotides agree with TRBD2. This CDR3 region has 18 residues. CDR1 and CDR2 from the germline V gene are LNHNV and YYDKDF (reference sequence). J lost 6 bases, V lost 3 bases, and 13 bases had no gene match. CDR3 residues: CATSSPILLAGGVDTQYF. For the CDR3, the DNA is TGTGCCACCAGCAGTCCCATTCTACTAGCGGGAGGTGTGGATACGCAGTATTTT.

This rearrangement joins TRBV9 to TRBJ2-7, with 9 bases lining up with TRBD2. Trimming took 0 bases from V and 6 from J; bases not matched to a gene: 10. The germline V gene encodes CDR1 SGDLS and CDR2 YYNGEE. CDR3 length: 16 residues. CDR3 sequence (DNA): TGTGCCAGCAGCGTAGGAGAGCGGGAGGCCCGTGCCGAGCAGTACTTC. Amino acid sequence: CASSVGEREARAEQYF.

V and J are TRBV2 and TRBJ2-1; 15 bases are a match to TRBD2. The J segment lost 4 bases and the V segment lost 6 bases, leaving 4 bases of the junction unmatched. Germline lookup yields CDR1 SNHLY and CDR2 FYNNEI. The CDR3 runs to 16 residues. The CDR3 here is CASSWTSGRAYNEQFF. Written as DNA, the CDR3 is TGTGCCAGCAGCTGGACTAGCGGGAGGGCATACAATGAGCAGTTCTTC.

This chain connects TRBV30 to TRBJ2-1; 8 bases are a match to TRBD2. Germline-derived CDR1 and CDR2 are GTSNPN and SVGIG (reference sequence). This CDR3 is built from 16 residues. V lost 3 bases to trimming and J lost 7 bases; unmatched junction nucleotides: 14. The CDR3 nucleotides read TGTGCCTGGAGAGGCGGAGCGGGAGTGGGGGGAAATGAGCAGTTCTTC. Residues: CAWRGGAGVGGNEQFF.

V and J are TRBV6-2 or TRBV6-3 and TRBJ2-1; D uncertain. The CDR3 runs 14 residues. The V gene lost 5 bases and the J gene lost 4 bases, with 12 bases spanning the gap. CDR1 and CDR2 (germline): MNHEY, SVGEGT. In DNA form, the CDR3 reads TGTGCCAGCAGTCTCAGTTTCAGATACAATGAGCAGTTCTTC. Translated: CASSLSFRYNEQFF.

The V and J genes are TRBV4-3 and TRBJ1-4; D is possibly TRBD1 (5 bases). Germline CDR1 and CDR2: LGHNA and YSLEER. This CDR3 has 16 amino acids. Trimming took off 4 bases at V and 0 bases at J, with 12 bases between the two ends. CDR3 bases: TGCGCCAGCAGCCCAAATTACAGGTCAACTAATGAAAAACTGTTTTTT. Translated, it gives CASSPNYRSTNEKLFF.

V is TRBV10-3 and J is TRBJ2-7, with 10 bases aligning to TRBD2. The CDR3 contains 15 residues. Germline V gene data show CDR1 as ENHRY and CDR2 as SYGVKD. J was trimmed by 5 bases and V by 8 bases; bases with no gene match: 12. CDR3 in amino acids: CAIGDSGLAGDEQYF. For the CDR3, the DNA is TGTGCCATCGGGGATTCCGGCCTAGCGGGAGACGAGCAGTACTTC.

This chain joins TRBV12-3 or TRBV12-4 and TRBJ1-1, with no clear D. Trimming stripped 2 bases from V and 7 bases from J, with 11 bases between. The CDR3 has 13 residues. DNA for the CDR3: TGTGCCAGCAGTTTATCGGCCGGGATTGAAGCTTTCTTT. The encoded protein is CASSLSAGIEAFF.

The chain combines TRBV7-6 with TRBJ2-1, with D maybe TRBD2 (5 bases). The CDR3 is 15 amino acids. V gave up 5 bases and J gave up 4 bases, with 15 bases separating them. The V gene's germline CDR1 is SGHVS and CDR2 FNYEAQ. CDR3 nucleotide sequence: TGTGCCAGCAGCCCCCGTGTTGGACTGTACAATGAGCAGTTCTTC. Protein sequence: CASSPRVGLYNEQFF.

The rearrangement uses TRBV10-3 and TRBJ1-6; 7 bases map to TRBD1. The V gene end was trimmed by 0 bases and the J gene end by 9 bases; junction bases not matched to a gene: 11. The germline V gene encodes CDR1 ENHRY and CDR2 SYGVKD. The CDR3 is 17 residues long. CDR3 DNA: TGTGCCATCAGTGAGTCGACCCGACAGGGATCCAGTTCACCCCTCCACTTT. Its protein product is CAISESTRQGSSSPLHF.

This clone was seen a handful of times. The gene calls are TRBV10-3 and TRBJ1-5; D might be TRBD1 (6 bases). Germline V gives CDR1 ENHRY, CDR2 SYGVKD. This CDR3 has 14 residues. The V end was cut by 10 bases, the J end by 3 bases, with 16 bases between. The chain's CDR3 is CATSQGFSNQPQHF. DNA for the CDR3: TGTGCCACATCTCAGGGGTTTTCCAATCAGCCCCAGCATTTT.

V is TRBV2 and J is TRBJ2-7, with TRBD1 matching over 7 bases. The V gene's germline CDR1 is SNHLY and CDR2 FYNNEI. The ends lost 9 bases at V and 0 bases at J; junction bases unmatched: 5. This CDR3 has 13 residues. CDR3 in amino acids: CASLGTVSYEQYF. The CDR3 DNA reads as TGTGCCAGTCTAGGGACAGTCTCCTACGAGCAGTACTTC.

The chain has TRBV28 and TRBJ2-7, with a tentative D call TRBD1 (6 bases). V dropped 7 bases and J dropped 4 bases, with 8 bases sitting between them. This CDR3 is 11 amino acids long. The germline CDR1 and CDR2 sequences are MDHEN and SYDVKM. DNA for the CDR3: TGTGCCAGCAACCAGGGGTACGAGCAGTACTTC. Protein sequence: CASNQGYEQYF.

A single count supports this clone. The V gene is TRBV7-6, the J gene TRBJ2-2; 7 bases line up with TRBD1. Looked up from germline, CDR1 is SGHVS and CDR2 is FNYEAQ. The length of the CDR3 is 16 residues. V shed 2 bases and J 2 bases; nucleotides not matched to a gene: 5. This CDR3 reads CASSLRDRGNTGELFF. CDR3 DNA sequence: TGTGCCAGCAGCTTAAGGGACAGAGGAAACACCGGGGAGCTGTTTTTT.

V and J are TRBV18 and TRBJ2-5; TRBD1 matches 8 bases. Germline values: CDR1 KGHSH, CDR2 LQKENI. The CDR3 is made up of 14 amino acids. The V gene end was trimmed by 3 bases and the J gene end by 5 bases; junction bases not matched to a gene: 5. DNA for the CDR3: TGTGCCAGCTCACCCGGACAGGGTGTGGAGACCCAGTACTTC. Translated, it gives CASSPGQGVETQYF.

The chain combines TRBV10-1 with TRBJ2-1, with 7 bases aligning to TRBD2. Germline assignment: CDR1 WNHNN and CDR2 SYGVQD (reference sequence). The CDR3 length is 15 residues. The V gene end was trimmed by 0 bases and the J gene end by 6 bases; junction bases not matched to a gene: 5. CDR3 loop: CASSESGRLLNEQFF. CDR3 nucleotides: TGCGCCAGCAGTGAGTCCGGGAGGCTCCTCAATGAGCAGTTCTTC.

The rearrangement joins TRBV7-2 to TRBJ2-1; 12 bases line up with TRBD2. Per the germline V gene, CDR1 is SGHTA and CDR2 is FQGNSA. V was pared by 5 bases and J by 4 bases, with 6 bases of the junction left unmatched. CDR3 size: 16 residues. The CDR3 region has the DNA TGTGCCAGCAGCCGGACTAGCGGGACGACGTACAATGAGCAGTTCTTC. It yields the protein CASSRTSGTTYNEQFF.

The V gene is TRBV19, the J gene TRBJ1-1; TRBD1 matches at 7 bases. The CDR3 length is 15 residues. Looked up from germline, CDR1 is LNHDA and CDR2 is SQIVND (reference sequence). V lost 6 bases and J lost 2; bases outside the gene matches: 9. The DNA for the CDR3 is TGTGCCAGTAGCCTCCGGGACAGAAGTAACACTGAAGCTTTCTTT. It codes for CASSLRDRSNTEAFF.

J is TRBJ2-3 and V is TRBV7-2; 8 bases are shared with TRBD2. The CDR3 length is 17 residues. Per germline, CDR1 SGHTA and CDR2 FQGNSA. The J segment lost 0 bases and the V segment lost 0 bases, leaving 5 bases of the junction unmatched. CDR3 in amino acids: CASSLALSGTSTDTQYF. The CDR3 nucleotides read TGTGCCAGCAGCTTAGCGCTTAGCGGGACTAGCACAGATACGCAGTATTTT.

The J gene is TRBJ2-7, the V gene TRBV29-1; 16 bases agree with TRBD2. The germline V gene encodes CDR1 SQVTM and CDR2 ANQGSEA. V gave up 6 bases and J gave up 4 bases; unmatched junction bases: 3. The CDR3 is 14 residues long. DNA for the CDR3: TGCAGCGTGGGACTAGCGGGAGGGGAATACGAGCAGTACTTC. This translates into CSVGLAGGEYEQYF.

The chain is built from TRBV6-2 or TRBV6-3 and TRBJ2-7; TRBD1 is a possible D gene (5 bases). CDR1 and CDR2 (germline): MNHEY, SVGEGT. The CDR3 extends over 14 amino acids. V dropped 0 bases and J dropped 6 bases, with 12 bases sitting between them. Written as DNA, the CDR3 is TGTGCCAGCAGTTACTCTACGCGGACATCCGAGCAGTACTTC. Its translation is CASSYSTRTSEQYF.